The text below deals with one T cell receptor beta chain. A few counts support this clonotype. Its binding antigen is unknown. Base-call qualities are not available, and no considerably larger clone is one nucleotide away. TCRdb names Illumina HiSeq 1500 as the instrument used. The raw public data were reprocessed by TCRdb itself: fastp quality trimming at Q25, MiXCR clonotype calling, in-frame beta chains only. Rows with a matching CDR3 protein are joined into one entry that keeps the most common DNA and genes. The sample profile shows about 310,000 distinct CDR3 sequences; roughly a sixth of them were found once. About 11% of the sample is held by the ten biggest clonotypes. V is cut by 6 bases and J by 8 bases, and the space between the germline ends is 10 bases. Spanning cysteine to phenylalanine, the CDR3 consists of 10 amino acids. The retained sequence is limited to the CDR3, 30 bases, with the frame set at the first base. Reading the germline V gene (reference sequence) gives CDR1 DFQATT and CDR2 SNEGSKA.

This specimen belongs to a study of T cell repertoires in cytomegalovirus infection (dated by TCRdb to about 2019). Some background on the complete study: Donor HLA type was relevant to the analysis, as public TCR beta signatures indicated carriage of CMV infection together with the matching HLA type.

On the study overall, not on this receptor specifically: Cumulative frequency of public TCR beta family members discriminated carriers of CMV infection plus the relevant HLA type in this cohort and an independent approximately 400-donor cohort. The ex vivo response was dominated by HLA-C-restricted CMV-specific TCR beta clonotypes, and the single most frequent clonotype in two of eight donors was supplied by these HLA-C-restricted clonotypes.

The chain was built from TRBV20-1 and TRBJ1-1; the D gene is perhaps TRBD1, on 5 matching bases. The TCR sequence derives from a human donor in good health (CMV status not recorded). Some clones in this sample may be carry-over from other donors' samples. The sample comprised PBMCs. DNA sequence: TGCAGTGCCCTTTGGGACGAAGCTTTCTTT. Translated, it gives CSALWDEAFF.